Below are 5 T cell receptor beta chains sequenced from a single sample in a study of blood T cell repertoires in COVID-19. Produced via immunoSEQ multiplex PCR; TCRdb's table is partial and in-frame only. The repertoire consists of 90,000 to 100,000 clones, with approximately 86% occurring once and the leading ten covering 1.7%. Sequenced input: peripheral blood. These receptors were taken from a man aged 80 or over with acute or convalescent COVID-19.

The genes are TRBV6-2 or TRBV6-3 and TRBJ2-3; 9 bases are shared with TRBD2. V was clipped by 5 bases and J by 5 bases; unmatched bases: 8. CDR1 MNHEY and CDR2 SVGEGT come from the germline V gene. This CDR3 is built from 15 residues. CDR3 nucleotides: TGTGCCAGCAGTGGACCTAGCGGGACAAGAGATACGCAGTATTTT. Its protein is CASSGPSGTRDTQYF.

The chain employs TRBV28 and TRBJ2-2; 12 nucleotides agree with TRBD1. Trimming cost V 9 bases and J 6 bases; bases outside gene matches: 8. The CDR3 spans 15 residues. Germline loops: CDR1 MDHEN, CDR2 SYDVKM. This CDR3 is CASIPGQGAAGELFF. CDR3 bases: TGTGCCAGTATCCCGGGACAGGGGGCCGCCGGGGAGCTGTTTTTT.

CDR3 bases: TGTGCCAGCCTAGCGGGAGGCATATATGAGCAGTTCTTC. This codes for CASLAGGIYEQFF. The chain has TRBV28 and TRBJ2-1; 11 positions match TRBD2. CDR1 and CDR2 (germline): MDHEN, SYDVKM. V trimming: 8 bases; J trimming: 8 bases; junction bases outside the gene matches: 5. This CDR3 comprises 13 residues.

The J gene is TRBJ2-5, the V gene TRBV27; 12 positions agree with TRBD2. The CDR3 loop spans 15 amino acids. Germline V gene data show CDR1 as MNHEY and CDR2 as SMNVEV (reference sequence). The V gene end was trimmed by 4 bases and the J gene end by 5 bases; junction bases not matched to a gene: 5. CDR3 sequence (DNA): TGTGCCAGCAGTTCACTAGCGGGAGGACGGGAGACCCAGTACTTC. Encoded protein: CASSSLAGGRETQYF.

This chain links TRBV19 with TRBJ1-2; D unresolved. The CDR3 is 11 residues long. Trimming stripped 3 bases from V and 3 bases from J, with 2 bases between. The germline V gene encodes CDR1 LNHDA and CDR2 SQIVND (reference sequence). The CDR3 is CASSIYYGYTF. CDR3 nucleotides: TGTGCCAGTAGTATCTACTATGGCTACACCTTC. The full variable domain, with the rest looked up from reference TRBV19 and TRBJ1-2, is DGGITQSPKYLFRKEGQNVTLSCEQNLNHDAMYWYRQDPGQGLRLIYYSQIVNDFQKGDIAEGYSVSREKKESFPLTVTSAQKNPTAFYLCASSIYYGYTFGSGTRLTVV.